A single sample gave rise to the 24 T cell receptor beta chains below, sequenced in a study of shared clonotypes between healthy human individuals. Clones were sequenced by immunoSEQ multiplex PCR, and TCRdb holds only the in-frame ones, with some missing. The sample contains 2 million to 2.5 million clones, around 95% of which appear only once. Sample: naive CD4+ T cells sorted from blood. The subset denotes: CD45RA+ positively selected. Receptors originate from a man aged 18-30 years in good health.

The chain employs TRBV19 and TRBJ2-2; D might be TRBD2 (6 bases). CDR3 length equals 15 residues. The V end was cut by 4 bases, the J end by 2 bases, with 11 bases between. Germline V lookup: CDR1 LNHDA, CDR2 SQIVND (reference sequence). The CDR3 DNA reads TGTGCCAGTAGTAAACATAGCGGTAACACCGGGGAGCTGTTTTTT. Protein: CASSKHSGNTGELFF.

Remarks on this clone: This sample also contains other DNA sequences that code for the same CDR3. The chain is built from TRBV5-1 and TRBJ2-7; D not resolved. Germline CDR1 SGHRS, CDR2 YFSETQ. The CDR3 is 12 amino acids. Trimming removed 2 bases from V and 4 bases from J, with 7 bases in between. This CDR3 is CASSFGGYEQYF. CDR3 coding DNA: TGCGCCAGCAGCTTTGGTGGTTACGAGCAGTACTTC.

CDR3 residues: CASSLEDWGQETQYF. Written as DNA, the CDR3 is TGTGCCAGCAGCTTAGAGGACTGGGGCCAAGAGACCCAGTACTTC. The chain employs TRBV7-2 and TRBJ2-5, with a tentative D call TRBD2 (5 bases). This CDR3 has 15 residues. CDR1 and CDR2 from the germline V gene are SGHTA and FQGNSA. The V and J ends lost 1 base and 1 base respectively, with 10 bases between them.

This chain uses TRBV28 with TRBJ1-2; a weak D match, TRBD1 (5 bases). In germline, CDR1 is MDHEN, CDR2 SYDVKM. This CDR3 is built from 14 residues. The V and J ends lost 5 bases and 2 bases respectively, with 12 bases between them. The CDR3 region is CASSEGQANYGYTF. The DNA of the CDR3 is TGTGCCAGCAGTGAAGGACAAGCGAACTATGGCTACACCTTC.

With respect to this clone: Other DNA sequences in this sample translate to the same CDR3. The CDR3 DNA is TGTGCCAGCTCACCGGGAGGGGGCAGTGAGACCCAGTACTTC. This sequence encodes CASSPGGGSETQYF. The chain is built from TRBV18 and TRBJ2-5; D tentatively fits TRBD1 or TRBD2 (7 bases each). Germline lookup yields CDR1 KGHSH and CDR2 LQKENI. The V and J ends lost 3 bases and 5 bases respectively, with 13 bases between them. This CDR3 contains 14 residues.

The chain is built from TRBV6-1 and TRBJ1-5; D perhaps matches TRBD1 (5 bases). Germline lookup yields CDR1 MNHNS and CDR2 SASEGT. CDR3 length equals 14 residues. Trimming cost V 6 bases and J 5 bases, with 14 bases left between them. The CDR3 bases are TGTGCCAGCAGGGCAGACAGTCCTTATCAGCCCCAGCATTTT. Protein: CASRADSPYQPQHF.

Comment on this clone: This same CDR3 is encoded by further DNA sequences in the sample. V and J are TRBV6-1 and TRBJ2-7; D unclear. The CDR3 covers 13 residues. Germline CDR1 reads MNHNS; CDR2 reads SASEGT. V dropped 3 bases and J dropped 0 bases, with 6 bases sitting between them. The CDR3 DNA is TGTGCCAGCAGTGAGGGAAGCTCCTACGAGCAGTACTTC. This encodes CASSEGSSYEQYF.

Details on this clone: At the DNA level, this CDR3 is encoded by other sequences in the same sample as well. This chain connects TRBV29-1 to TRBJ2-3, with D possibly TRBD1 on 6 matching bases. Trimming took 7 bases from V and 0 from J, leaving 11 bases between them. This CDR3 comprises 13 residues. CDR1 SQVTM and CDR2 ANQGSEA come from the germline V gene. CDR3 protein: CSGDTESTDTQYF. The CDR3 DNA is TGCAGCGGGGACACGGAGAGCACAGATACGCAGTATTTT.

This sequence joins TRBV10-3 and TRBJ2-7; 11 bases map to TRBD2. J lost 2 bases, V lost 6 bases, and 12 bases had no gene match. Germline lookup yields CDR1 ENHRY and CDR2 SYGVKD. The CDR3 is made up of 17 amino acids. The CDR3, as DNA: TGTGCCATCAGCGGTATCCCGGGACTAGCGGTACCCTACGAGCAGTACTTC. Its protein is CAISGIPGLAVPYEQYF.

This chain joins TRBV4-3 and TRBJ2-1; TRBD2 agrees at 7 bases. The V and J ends lost 0 bases and 11 bases, in that order; junction bases with no gene match: 7. The length of the CDR3 is 14 residues. Germline loops: CDR1 LGHNA, CDR2 YSLEER. The CDR3 protein is CASSQDHSGRQQFF. DNA for the CDR3: TGCGCCAGCAGCCAAGATCATTCCGGGAGGCAGCAGTTCTTC.

The chain combines TRBV7-2 with TRBJ1-4, with D possibly being TRBD1 (6 bases). Germline CDR1 is SGHTA and CDR2 is FQGNSA. This CDR3 contains 18 residues. Trimming shortened V by 4 bases and J by 8 bases, and 26 bases separated the two germline ends. CDR3: CASSSPTARGGSGEKLFF. CDR3 DNA sequence: TGTGCCAGCAGCTCCCCGACAGCACGAGGGGGGAGCGGGGAAAAACTGTTTTTT.

The V and J genes are TRBV29-1 and TRBJ2-2, with a weak D call TRBD1 (5 bases). V shed 5 bases and J shed 6 bases, with 13 bases lying between them. This CDR3 has 13 residues. CDR1 is SQVTM and CDR2 is ANQGSEA in the germline V gene. The CDR3 DNA reads TGCAGCGTTATCCAGGGTTTTGCCGGGGAGCTGTTTTTT. This encodes CSVIQGFAGELFF.

The J gene is TRBJ2-7, the V gene TRBV2; 7 bases fit TRBD1. The CDR3 totals 15 residues. V was pared by 8 bases and J by 1 base, with 11 bases of the junction left unmatched. Germline V CDR1 and CDR2: SNHLY, FYNNEI. The chain's CDR3 is CASGPGTAVSYEQYF. The CDR3 nucleotides read TGTGCCAGCGGGCCCGGGACAGCCGTTTCCTACGAGCAGTACTTC.

The J gene is TRBJ1-2, the V gene TRBV29-1, with TRBD1 matching over 9 bases. Losses at the gene ends were 2 bases for V and 4 bases for J; bases not matched to a gene: 5. This CDR3 comprises 14 residues. Germline loops: CDR1 SQVTM, CDR2 ANQGSEA. The CDR3 DNA reads TGCAGCGTTGAACCCCGGGACAGGGCCTATGGCTACACCTTC. It yields the protein CSVEPRDRAYGYTF.

In its sample, this clone was seen once. This chain links TRBV2 with TRBJ2-2; 15 nucleotides line up with TRBD2. The V gene's germline CDR1 is SNHLY and CDR2 FYNNEI. The CDR3 loop spans 18 amino acids. The ends lost 5 bases at V and 3 bases at J; junction bases unmatched: 7. CDR3 in DNA: TGTGCCAGCAGTCCCGGGACTAGCGGGAGGAGTCACACCGGGGAGCTGTTTTTT. Protein product: CASSPGTSGRSHTGELFF.

The chain links TRBV7-2 to TRBJ2-5; D not resolved. Germline V lookup: CDR1 SGHTA, CDR2 FQGNSA. The CDR3 spans 14 residues. V lost 3 bases, J lost 5 bases, and 13 bases lay in between. The CDR3 bases are TGTGCCAGCAGCTTTGTTAGGTGGCGGGAGACCCAGTACTTC. Its translation: CASSFVRWRETQYF. The whole variable domain, filled in from reference TRBV7-2 and TRBJ2-5, reads GAGVSQSPSNKVTEKGKDVELRCDPISGHTALYWYRQSLGQGLEFLIYFQGNSAPDKSGLPSDRFSAERTGGSVSTLTIQRTQQEDSAVYLCASSFVRWRETQYFGPGTRLLVL.

V gene TRBV28 combines with J gene TRBJ2-1; 7 nucleotides align to TRBD1. V lost 3 bases to trimming and J lost 6 bases; unmatched junction nucleotides: 5. This CDR3 has 14 amino acids. In germline, CDR1 is MDHEN, CDR2 SYDVKM. The CDR3 nucleotides are TGTGCCAGCAGTTTCCCCGGGACAGTCAATGAGCAGTTCTTC. It encodes CASSFPGTVNEQFF.

This chain uses TRBV27 with TRBJ2-3; D not certain. V shed 2 bases and J shed 3 bases, with 9 bases lying between them. Germline CDR1 is MNHEY and CDR2 is SMNVEV (reference sequence). CDR3 length: 14 residues. In nucleotides, the CDR3 is TGTGCCAGCAGTTTAGGTCTGGGAACAGATACGCAGTATTTT. Its protein product is CASSLGLGTDTQYF.

This sequence joins TRBV6-4 and TRBJ2-3, with D unclear. The V end lost 7 bases, the J end lost 6 bases, and 2 bases lay between the germline ends. The germline V gene has CDR1 MRHNA and CDR2 SNTAGT. CDR3 size: 9 residues. The CDR3 loop reads CASIDTQYF. DNA of the CDR3: TGTGCCAGCATTGATACGCAGTATTTT.

This clone was observed once. The chain employs TRBV19 and TRBJ2-7; TRBD1 agrees at 9 bases. The V segment lost 6 bases and the J segment 5 bases; nucleotides outside the gene matches: 5. CDR1 is LNHDA, CDR2 SQIVND, per germline (reference sequence). CDR3 length: 13 residues. The DNA of the CDR3 is TGTGCCAGTAGCCCGGACAGGGGTAACGAGCAGTACTTC. It encodes CASSPDRGNEQYF.

This chain joins TRBV10-3 and TRBJ2-2; D remains unclear. CDR1 and CDR2 from the germline V gene are ENHRY and SYGVKD. The CDR3 is 12 amino acids. V gave up 4 bases and J gave up 11 bases, with 11 bases separating them. The CDR3 DNA is TGTGCCATCAGTGTGGACCCTCGAGAGCTGTTTTTT. The encoded protein is CAISVDPRELFF.

The chain uses TRBV6-5 and TRBJ2-7; D is possibly TRBD2 (5 bases). Germline-derived CDR1 and CDR2 are MNHEY and SVGAGI. Trimming removed 7 bases at V and 4 bases at J, with 11 bases between. CDR3 length: 12 residues. As DNA, the CDR3 is TGTGCCAGCACCGAACGAGGGTACGAGCAGTACTTC. The encoded protein is CASTERGYEQYF.

The V call is TRBV19, the J call TRBJ2-3; 7 bases are a match to TRBD2. The CDR3 has 14 amino acids. In germline, CDR1 is LNHDA, CDR2 SQIVND (reference sequence). V trimming: 9 bases; J trimming: 0 bases; junction bases outside the gene matches: 6. The DNA of the CDR3 is TGTGCCAGCAAATATAGCGGGAGCACAGATACGCAGTATTTT. The encoded protein is CASKYSGSTDTQYF.

Turning to this clone: At the DNA level, this CDR3 is encoded by other sequences in the same sample as well. CDR3 DNA: TGTGCCAGCTCATCGGACACCTACGAGCAGTACTTC. Encoded protein: CASSSDTYEQYF. This chain connects TRBV18 to TRBJ2-7; possibly TRBD1 for D (5 bases). Germline V CDR1 and CDR2: KGHSH, LQKENI. The CDR3 has 12 amino acids. V lost 5 bases to trimming and J lost 2 bases, with 7 bases between them.